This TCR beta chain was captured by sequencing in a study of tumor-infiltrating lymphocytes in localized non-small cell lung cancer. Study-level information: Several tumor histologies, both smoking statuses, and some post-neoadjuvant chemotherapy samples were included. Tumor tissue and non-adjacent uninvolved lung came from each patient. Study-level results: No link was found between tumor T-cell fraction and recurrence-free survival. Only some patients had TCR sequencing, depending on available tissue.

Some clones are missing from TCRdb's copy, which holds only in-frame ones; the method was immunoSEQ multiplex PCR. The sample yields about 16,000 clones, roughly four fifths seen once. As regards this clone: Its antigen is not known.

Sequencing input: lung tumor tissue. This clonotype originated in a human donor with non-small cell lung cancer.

The CDR3 coding sequence is TGTGCCAGCAGTGACCGGGCGGGAGAGTACAATGAGCAGTTCTTC. Translation gives CASSDRAGEYNEQFF. The chain joins TRBV6-4 to TRBJ2-1; 7 bases map to TRBD2. V lost 2 bases, J lost 4 bases, and 5 bases stayed unmatched. This CDR3 comprises 15 residues. The germline gives CDR1 MRHNA, CDR2 SNTAGT.